These T cell receptor beta chains were read from a single sample in a study of PD-1 blockade in mismatch repair-deficient tumors. The protocol was immunoSEQ multiplex PCR, while the TCRdb copy is restricted to in-frame clones and leaves out a portion. The table lists around 120,000 clones, 88% of them singletons, with 10% to 15% in the top ten. The sample consisted of peripheral blood, taken just under 74 weeks after starting pembrolizumab. The source is an adult with mismatch repair-deficient cancer. Each CDR3 is given with its conserved first and last residue. The D gene is left open where the match is weak. Clone size is shown for a subset of rows, as once, few, many or a class of expanded clone.

TRBJ2-1	few	TRBD1	TRBV4-3	CASSRDRVSGQFF	TGCGCCAGCAGCCGGGACAGGGTTTCAGGGCAGTTCTTC
TRBJ2-4	-	-	TRBV5-6	CASSSTVGIQYF	TGTGCCAGCAGCTCGACAGTAGGCATTCAGTACTTC
TRBJ2-7	-	-	TRBV7-9	CASSLEGRGRYEQYF	TGTGCCAGCAGCTTAGAGGGGCGGGGTCGGTACGAGCAGTACTTC
TRBJ2-7	once	-	TRBV11-1	CASSLGQRMYEQYF	TGTGCCAGCAGCTTAGGTCAGCGAATGTACGAGCAGTACTTC
TRBJ2-7	-	-	TRBV28	CASSLSLTKGGYEQYF	TGTGCCAGCAGTTTATCCCTGACTAAGGGAGGCTACGAGCAGTACTTC
TRBJ2-1	-	TRBD1	TRBV6-6	CASMLRDRVHNEQFF	TGTGCCAGCATGCTCCGGGACAGGGTCCACAATGAGCAGTTCTTC
TRBJ1-2	-	TRBD1	TRBV4-1	CASSQPGQKNYGYTF	TGCGCCAGCAGCCAACCGGGACAGAAAAACTATGGCTACACCTTC
TRBJ1-1	-	-	TRBV7-9	CASSLEGNGEAFF	TGTGCCAGCAGCTTAGAAGGGAACGGGGAAGCTTTCTTT
TRBJ2-2	-	-	TRBV6-1	CASSDPPRTENTGELFF	TGTGCCAGCAGTGATCCTCCACGGACTGAGAACACCGGGGAGCTGTTTTTT
TRBJ2-7	-	-	TRBV7-8	CASSPKGIPSEQYF	TGTGCCAGCAGCCCAAAGGGAATCCCCTCCGAGCAGTACTTC
TRBJ2-5	-	TRBD1	TRBV7-2	CASSFTGATEKETQYF	TGTGCCAGCAGCTTTACAGGGGCCACCGAGAAAGAGACCCAGTACTTC
TRBJ2-1	-	-	TRBV29-1	CSVDGSSYNEQFF	TGCAGCGTTGATGGAAGCTCCTACAATGAGCAGTTCTTC
TRBJ2-3	-	-	TRBV11-3	CASSSPRGRLTQYF	TGTGCCAGCAGCTCCCCTCGGGGGCGGTTGACGCAGTATTTT
TRBJ1-2	-	-	TRBV6-5	CASSYGEGYTF	TGTGCCAGCAGTTACGGGGAGGGCTACACCTTC
TRBJ1-1	few	TRBD1	TRBV6-6	CASGGTGEAFF	TGTGCCAGCGGGGGGACAGGTGAAGCTTTCTTT
TRBJ2-4	-	-	TRBV4-1	CASIDEGNIQYF	TGCGCCAGCATTGATGAGGGAAACATTCAGTACTTC
TRBJ1-1	-	TRBD1	TRBV6-1	CASISDRGGTEAFF	TGTGCCAGCATCTCGGACAGGGGCGGGACTGAAGCTTTCTTT
TRBJ2-7	once	-	TRBV6-1	CASSPRVFPTYEQYF	TGTGCCAGCAGCCCAAGGGTTTTTCCCACCTACGAGCAGTACTTC
TRBJ2-7	once	-	TRBV5-8	CASSLRGTTFYEQYF	TGTGCCAGCAGCTTACGCGGGACAACCTTCTACGAGCAGTACTTC
TRBJ2-7	-	TRBD2	TRBV19	CASSAWGGEYEQYF	TGTGCCAGTAGTGCGTGGGGGGGAGAGTACGAGCAGTACTTC
TRBJ2-7	-	-	TRBV11-3	CASSLGSSAYEQYF	TGTGCCAGCAGCTTAGGATCCAGCGCCTACGAGCAGTACTTC
TRBJ1-1	once	-	TRBV5-8	CASSLEAESEAFF	TGTGCCAGCAGCTTGGAGGCGGAAAGTGAAGCTTTCTTT
TRBJ1-1	-	-	TRBV4-1	CASSLRGRGTEAFF	TGCGCCAGCAGCCTTCGTGGGCGAGGCACTGAAGCTTTCTTT
TRBJ2-7	-	TRBD1	TRBV29-1	CSVSMTGASYEQYF	TGCAGCGTTTCGATGACAGGGGCATCCTACGAGCAGTACTTC
TRBJ1-2	-	-	TRBV30	CAWSASNSGRGFYGYTF	TGTGCCTGGAGTGCATCAAATTCTGGGAGAGGGTTCTATGGCTACACCTTC
TRBJ2-5	-	-	TRBV5-4	CASSFSGETQYF	TGTGCCAGCAGCTTCTCTGGAGAGACCCAGTACTTC
TRBJ2-7	once	TRBD1	TRBV29-1	CSVVQGQKGYEQYF	TGCAGCGTTGTCCAGGGACAGAAGGGCTACGAGCAGTACTTC
TRBJ2-1	-	-	TRBV5-4	CASSIGDNEQFF	TGTGCCAGCAGCATAGGAGACAATGAGCAGTTCTTC